The clone carrying this T cell receptor beta chain was detected many times. This sample was taken from a study of T cells in Graves' hyperthyroidism and ophthalmopathy. The source material, RNA transcripts, was used to amplify TCR beta CDR3 regions. The HTBI primer set drove a first-round RT-PCR of the TCR CDR3. From the multiplex PCR reads, TCRdb called clonotypes with MiXCR, one entry per CDR3 protein. The sample contains 550,000 to 700,000 distinct CDR3 sequences, around 42% of which appear only once. V lost 1 base and J 1 base, leaving 9 bases between the germline ends. CDR1 is SGDLS, CDR2 YYNGEE, per germline. The CDR3 length is 14 residues. Researchers barred patients who had uncontrolled infection, other autoimmune disease, pregnancy or lactation.

The chain employs TRBV9 and TRBJ2-7, with a possible D match to TRBD1 (6 bases). What was sequenced was peripheral blood or thyroid tissue (not recorded which). The source of this sequence is an adult woman with Graves' disease, either hyperthyroidism or ophthalmopathy (not recorded which). The CDR3 sequence is CASSVRQESYEQYF. The CDR3 nucleotides are TGTGCCAGCAGCGTAAGACAGGAATCCTACGAGCAGTACTTC.